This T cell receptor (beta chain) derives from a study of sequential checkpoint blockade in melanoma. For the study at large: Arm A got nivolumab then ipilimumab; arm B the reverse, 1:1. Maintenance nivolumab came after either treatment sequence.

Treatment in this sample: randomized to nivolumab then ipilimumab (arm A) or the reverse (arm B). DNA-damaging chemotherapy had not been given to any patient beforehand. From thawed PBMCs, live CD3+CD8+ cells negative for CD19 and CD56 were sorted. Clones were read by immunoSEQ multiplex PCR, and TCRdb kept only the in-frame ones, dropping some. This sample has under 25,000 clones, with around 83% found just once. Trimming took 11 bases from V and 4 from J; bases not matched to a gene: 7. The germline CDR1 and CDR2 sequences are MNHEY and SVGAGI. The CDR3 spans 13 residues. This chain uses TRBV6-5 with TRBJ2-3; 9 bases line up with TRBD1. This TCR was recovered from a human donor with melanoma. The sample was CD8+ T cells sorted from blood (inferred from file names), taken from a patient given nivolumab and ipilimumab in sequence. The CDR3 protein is CAAGTGLADTQYF. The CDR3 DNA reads TGTGCCGCCGGGACAGGGCTGGCAGATACGCAGTATTTT.